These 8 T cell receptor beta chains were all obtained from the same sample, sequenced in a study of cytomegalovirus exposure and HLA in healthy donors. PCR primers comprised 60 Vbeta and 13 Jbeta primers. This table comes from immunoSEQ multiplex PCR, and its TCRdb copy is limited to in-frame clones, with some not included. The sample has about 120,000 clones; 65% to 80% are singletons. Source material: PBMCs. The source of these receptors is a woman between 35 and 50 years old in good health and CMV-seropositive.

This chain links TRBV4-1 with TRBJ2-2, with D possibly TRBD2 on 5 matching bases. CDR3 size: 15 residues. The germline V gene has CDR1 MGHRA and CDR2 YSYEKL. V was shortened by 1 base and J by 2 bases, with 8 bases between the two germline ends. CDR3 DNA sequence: TGCGCCAGCAGCCAAGCGGGGATTAACACCGGGGAGCTGTTTTTT. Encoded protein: CASSQAGINTGELFF.

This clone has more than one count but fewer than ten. Here the CDR3 DNA reads TGCGCCAGCAATGGACAGGGGAGAGGGACTGAAGCTTTCTTT. Translating gives CASNGQGRGTEAFF. The chain is built from TRBV10-2 and TRBJ1-1; 9 bases map to TRBD1. The CDR3 covers 14 residues. CDR1 is WSHSY and CDR2 is SAAADI in the germline V gene. J lost 5 bases, V lost 7 bases, and 8 bases had no gene match.

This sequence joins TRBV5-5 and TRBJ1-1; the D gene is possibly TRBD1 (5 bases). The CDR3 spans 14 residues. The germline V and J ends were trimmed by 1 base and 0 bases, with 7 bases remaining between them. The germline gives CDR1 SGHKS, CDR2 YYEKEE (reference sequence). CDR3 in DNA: TGTGCCAGCAGCTTGCGACAGTTGAACACTGAAGCTTTCTTT. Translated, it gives CASSLRQLNTEAFF.

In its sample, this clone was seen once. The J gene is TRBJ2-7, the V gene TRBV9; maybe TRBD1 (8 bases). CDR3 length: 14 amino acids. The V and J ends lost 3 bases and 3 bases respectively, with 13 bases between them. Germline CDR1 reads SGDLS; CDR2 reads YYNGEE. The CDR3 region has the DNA TGTGCCAGCAGCGGGAACAGGGGGGGCTACGAGCAGTACTTC. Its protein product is CASSGNRGGYEQYF.

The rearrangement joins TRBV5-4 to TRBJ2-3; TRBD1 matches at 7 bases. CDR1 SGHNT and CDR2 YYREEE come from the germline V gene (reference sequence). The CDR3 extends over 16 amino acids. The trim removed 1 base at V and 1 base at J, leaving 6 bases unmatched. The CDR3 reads CASSLFQGTGTDTQYF. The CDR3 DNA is TGTGCCAGCAGCTTGTTCCAAGGGACAGGCACAGATACGCAGTATTTT. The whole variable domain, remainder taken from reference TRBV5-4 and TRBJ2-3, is ETGVTQSPTHLIKTRGQQVTLRCSSQSGHNTVSWYQQALGQGPQFIFQYYREEENGRGNFPPRFSGLQFPNYSSELNVNALELDDSALYLCASSLFQGTGTDTQYFGPGTRLTVL.

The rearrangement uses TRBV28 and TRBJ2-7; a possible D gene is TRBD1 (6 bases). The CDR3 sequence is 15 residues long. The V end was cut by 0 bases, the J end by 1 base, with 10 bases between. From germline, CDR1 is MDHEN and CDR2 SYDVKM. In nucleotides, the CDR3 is TGTGCCAGCAGTTTATGGTTCCAGGGGTCCTACGAGCAGTACTTC. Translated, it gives CASSLWFQGSYEQYF. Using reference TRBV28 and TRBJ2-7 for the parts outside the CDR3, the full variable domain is DVKVTQSSRYLVKRTGEKVFLECVQDMDHENMFWYRQDPGLGLRLIYFSYDVKMKEKGDIPEGYSVSREKKERFSLILESASTNQTSMYLCASSLWFQGSYEQYFGPGTRLTVT.

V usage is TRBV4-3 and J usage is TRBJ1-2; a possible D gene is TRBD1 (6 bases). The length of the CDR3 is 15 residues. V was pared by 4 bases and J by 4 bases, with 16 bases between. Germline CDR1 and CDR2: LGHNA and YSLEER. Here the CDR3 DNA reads TGCGCCAGCAGCCGAGACTTACAGGGAGCCTATGGCTACACCTTC. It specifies CASSRDLQGAYGYTF.

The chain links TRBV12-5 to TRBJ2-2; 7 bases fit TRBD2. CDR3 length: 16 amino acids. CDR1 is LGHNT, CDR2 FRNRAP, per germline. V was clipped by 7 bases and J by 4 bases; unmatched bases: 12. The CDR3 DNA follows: TGTGCTAGTGCCAACCGGGCGGGGGTGGGCACCGGGGAGCTGTTTTTT. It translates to CASANRAGVGTGELFF.